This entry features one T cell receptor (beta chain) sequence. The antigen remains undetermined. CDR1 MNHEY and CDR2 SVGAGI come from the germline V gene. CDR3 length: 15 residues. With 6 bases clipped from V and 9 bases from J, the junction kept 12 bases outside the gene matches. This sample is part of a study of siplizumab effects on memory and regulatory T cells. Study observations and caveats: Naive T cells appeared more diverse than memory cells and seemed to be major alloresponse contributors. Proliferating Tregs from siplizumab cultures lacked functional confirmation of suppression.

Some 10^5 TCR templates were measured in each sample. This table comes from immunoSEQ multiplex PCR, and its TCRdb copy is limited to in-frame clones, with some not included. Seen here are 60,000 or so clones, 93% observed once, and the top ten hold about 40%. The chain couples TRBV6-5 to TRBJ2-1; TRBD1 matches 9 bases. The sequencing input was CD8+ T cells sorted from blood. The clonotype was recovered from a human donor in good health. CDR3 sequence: CASSRTGGSASEQFF. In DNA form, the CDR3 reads TGTGCCAGCAGCCGTACAGGGGGCTCGGCTAGTGAGCAGTTCTTC.